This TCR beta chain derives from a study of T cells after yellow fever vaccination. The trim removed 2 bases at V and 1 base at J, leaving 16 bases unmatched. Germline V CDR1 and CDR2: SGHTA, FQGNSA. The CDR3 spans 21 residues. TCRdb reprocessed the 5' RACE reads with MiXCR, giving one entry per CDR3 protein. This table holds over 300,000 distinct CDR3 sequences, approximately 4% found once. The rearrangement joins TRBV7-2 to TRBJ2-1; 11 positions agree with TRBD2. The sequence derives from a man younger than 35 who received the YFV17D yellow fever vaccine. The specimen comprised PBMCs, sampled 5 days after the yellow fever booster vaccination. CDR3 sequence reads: CASSLYAASGGIRGSYNEQFF. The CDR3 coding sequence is TGTGCCAGCAGCTTATATGCAGCTAGCGGGGGGATTCGGGGATCCTACAATGAGCAGTTCTTC.